The present T cell receptor beta chain was sequenced within a study of CXCR3-negative and CXCR3-positive naive CD8 T cells. At the level of the study: The total count of TRB reads reached around 140 million, and each library contributed about 1.5 +/- 0.3 million. Study conclusions and caveats: TRBV-TRBJ usage was alike in naive CXCR3-negative and CXCR3-positive cells but differed in memory cells.

The authors made the TRB cDNA libraries by 5' RACE using UMI labels. TCRdb re-called the 5' RACE reads and gives one entry per CDR3 protein, without DNA. The sample totals approximately 70,000 distinct CDR3 sequences; its top ten clones hold over 1.3%. Notes on this clonotype: Its antigen is not known.

The CDR3 extends over 15 amino acids. Germline V CDR1 and CDR2: SGHDT, YYEEEE. The clonotype was recovered from a human donor in good health. Some clones in this sample may be carry-over from other donors' samples. Sequencing was done on a sample of naive CXCR3- CD8+ T cells from blood. Subset of the sample: CD45RO-CCR7+CD27+CD95- naive CD8+ T cells lacking CXCR3 (TNR3-). V and J are TRBV5-6 and TRBJ1-5. CDR3 residues: CASSLAYGDNQPQHF.